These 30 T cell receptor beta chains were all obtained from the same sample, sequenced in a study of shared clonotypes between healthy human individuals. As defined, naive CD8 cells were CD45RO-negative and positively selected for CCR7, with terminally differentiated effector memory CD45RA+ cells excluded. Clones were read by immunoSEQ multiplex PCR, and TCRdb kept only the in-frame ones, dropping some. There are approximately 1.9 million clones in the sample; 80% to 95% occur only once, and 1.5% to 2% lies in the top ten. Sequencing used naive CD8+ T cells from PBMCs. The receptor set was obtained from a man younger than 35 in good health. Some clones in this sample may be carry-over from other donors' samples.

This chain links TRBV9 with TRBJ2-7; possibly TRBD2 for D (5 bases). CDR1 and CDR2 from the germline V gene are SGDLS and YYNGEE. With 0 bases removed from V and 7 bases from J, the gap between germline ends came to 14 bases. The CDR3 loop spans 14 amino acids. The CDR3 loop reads CASSVGSGQREQYF. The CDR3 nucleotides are TGTGCCAGCAGCGTAGGCAGCGGCCAACGGGAGCAGTACTTC.

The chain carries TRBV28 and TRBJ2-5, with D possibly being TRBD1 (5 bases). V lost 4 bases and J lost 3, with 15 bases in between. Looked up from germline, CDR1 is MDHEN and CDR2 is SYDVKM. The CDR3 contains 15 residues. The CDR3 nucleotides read TGTGCCAGCAGTTCCCCCCGTACGGACAAAGAGACCCAGTACTTC. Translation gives CASSSPRTDKETQYF.

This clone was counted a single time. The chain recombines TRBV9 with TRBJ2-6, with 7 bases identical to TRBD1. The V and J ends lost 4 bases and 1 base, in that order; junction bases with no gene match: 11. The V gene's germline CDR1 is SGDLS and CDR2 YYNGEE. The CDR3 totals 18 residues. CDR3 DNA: TGTGCCAGCAGCCCCGTGACAGGGACCGAGTCTGGGGCCAACGTCCTGACTTTC. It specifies CASSPVTGTESGANVLTF.

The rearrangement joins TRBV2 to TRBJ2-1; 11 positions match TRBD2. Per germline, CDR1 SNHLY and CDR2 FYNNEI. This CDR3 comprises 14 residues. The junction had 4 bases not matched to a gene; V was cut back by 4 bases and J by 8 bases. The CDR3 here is CASSGTSGSYEQFF. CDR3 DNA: TGTGCCAGCAGTGGGACTAGCGGGTCTTATGAGCAGTTCTTC. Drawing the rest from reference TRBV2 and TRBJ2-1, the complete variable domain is EPEVTQTPSHQVTQMGQEVILRCVPISNHLYFYWYRQILGQKVEFLVSFYNNEISEKSEIFDDQFSVERPDGSNFTLKIRSTKLEDSAMYFCASSGTSGSYEQFFGPGTRLTVL.

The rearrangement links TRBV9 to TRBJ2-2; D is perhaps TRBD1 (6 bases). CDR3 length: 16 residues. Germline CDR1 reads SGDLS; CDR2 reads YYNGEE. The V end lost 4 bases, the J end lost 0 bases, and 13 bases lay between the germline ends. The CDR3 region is CASSPQGRPNTGELFF. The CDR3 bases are TGTGCCAGCAGCCCCCAGGGGCGTCCGAACACCGGGGAGCTGTTTTTT.

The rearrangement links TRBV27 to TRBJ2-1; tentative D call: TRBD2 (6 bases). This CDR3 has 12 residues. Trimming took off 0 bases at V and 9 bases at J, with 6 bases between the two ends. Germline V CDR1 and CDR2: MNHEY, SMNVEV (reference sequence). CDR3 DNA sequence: TGTGCCAGCAGTTTATCCGGGAGTGAGCAGTTCTTC. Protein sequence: CASSLSGSEQFF.

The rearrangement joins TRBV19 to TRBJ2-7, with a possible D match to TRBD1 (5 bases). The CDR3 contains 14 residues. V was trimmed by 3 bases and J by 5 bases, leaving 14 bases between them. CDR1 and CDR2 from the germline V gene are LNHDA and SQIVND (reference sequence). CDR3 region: CASSMGGRANEQYF. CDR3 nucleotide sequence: TGTGCCAGTAGTATGGGCGGCAGGGCCAACGAGCAGTACTTC.

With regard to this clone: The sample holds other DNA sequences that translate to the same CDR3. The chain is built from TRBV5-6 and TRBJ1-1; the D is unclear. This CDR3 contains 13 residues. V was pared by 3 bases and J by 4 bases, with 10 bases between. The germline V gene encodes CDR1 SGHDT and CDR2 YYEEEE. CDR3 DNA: TGTGCCAGCAGCTACGGAGGGCGCACTGAAGCTTTCTTT. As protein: CASSYGGRTEAFF.

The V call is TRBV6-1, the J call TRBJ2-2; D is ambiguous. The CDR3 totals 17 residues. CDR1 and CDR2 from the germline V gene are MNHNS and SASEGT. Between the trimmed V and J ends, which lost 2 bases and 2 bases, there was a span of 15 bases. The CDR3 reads CASSELNLGFNTGELFF. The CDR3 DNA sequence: TGTGCCAGCAGTGAATTGAATTTGGGTTTCAACACCGGGGAGCTGTTTTTT.

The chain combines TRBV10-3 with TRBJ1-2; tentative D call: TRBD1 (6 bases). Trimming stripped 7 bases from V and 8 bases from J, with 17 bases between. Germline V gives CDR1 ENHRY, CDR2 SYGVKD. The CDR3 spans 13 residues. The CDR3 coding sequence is TGTGCCATCAACGACGGGGGCGCGGGAGGCTACACCTTC. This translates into CAINDGGAGGYTF.

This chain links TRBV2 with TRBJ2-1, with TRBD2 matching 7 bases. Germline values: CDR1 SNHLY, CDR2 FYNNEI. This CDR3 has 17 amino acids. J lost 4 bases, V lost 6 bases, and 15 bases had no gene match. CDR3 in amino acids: CASSRPEPAGNYNEQFF. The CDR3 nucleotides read TGTGCCAGCAGCCGACCCGAGCCAGCGGGGAATTACAATGAGCAGTTCTTC. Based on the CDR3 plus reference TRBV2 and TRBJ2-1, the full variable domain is EPEVTQTPSHQVTQMGQEVILRCVPISNHLYFYWYRQILGQKVEFLVSFYNNEISEKSEIFDDQFSVERPDGSNFTLKIRSTKLEDSAMYFCASSRPEPAGNYNEQFFGPGTRLTVL.

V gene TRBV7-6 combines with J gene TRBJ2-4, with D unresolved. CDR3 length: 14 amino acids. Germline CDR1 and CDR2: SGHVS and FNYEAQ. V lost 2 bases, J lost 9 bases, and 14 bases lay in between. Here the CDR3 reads CASSLNREDGIQYF. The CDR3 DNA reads TGTGCCAGCAGCTTAAACCGTGAAGATGGCATTCAGTACTTC.

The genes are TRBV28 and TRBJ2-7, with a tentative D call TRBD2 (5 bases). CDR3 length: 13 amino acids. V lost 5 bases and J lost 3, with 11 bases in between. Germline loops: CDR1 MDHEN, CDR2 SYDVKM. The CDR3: CASSQPGFYEQYF. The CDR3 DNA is TGTGCCAGCAGTCAACCGGGGTTCTACGAGCAGTACTTC.

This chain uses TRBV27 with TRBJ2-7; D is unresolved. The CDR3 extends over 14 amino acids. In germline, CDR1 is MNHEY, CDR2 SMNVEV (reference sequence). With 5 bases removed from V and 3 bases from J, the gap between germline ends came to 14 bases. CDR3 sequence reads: CASSPGSSNYEQYF. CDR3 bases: TGTGCCAGCAGTCCCGGATCATCCAACTACGAGCAGTACTTC.

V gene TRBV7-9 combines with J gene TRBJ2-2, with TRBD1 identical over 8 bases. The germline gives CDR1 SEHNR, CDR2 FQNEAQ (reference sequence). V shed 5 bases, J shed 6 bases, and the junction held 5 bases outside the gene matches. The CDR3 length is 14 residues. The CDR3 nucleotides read TGTGCCAGCAGCGGACAGGGTGGCTCCGGGGAGCTGTTTTTT. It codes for CASSGQGGSGELFF. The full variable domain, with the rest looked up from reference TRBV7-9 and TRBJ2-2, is DTGVSQNPRHKITKRGQNVTFRCDPISEHNRLYWYRQTLGQGPEFLTYFQNEAQLEKSRLLSDRFSAERPKGSFSTLEIQRTEQGDSAMYLCASSGQGGSGELFFGEGSRLTVL.

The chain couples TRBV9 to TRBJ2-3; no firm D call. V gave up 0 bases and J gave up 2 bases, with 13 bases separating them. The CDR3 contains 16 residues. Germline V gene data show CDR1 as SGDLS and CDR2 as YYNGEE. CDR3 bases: TGTGCCAGCAGCGTAGATAAAGTCCCCCCCACAGATACGCAGTATTTT. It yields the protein CASSVDKVPPTDTQYF.

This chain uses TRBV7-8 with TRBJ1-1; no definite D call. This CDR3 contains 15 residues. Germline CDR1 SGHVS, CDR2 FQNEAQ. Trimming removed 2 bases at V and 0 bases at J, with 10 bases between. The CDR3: CASSLSPGLNTEAFF. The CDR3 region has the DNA TGTGCCAGCAGCTTATCCCCGGGCCTGAACACTGAAGCTTTCTTT.

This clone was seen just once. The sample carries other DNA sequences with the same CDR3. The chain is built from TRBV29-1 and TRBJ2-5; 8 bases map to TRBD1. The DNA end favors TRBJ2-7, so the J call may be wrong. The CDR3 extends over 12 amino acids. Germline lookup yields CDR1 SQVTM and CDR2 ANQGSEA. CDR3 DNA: TGCAGCGTTGGAGACAGGGGCTACGAGCAGTACTTC. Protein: CSVGDRGYEQYF.

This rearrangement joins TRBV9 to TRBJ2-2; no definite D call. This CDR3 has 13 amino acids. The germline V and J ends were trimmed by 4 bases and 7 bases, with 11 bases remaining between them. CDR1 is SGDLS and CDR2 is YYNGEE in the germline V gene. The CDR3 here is CASSPGSGGELFF. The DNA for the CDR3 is TGTGCCAGCAGCCCCGGTTCCGGCGGGGAGCTGTTTTTT.

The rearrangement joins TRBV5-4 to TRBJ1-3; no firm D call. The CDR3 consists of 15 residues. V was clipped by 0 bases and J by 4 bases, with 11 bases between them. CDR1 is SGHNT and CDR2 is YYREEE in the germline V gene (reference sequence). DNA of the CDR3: TGTGCCAGCAGCTTGGGAAGCGCCCAGGGAAACACCATATATTTT. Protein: CASSLGSAQGNTIYF.

In DNA, the CDR3 is TGCAGCGTGCCTCGCGGGAGTAGTATTAGTGAGCAGTTCTTC. The encoded protein is CSVPRGSSISEQFF. This sequence joins TRBV29-1 and TRBJ2-1; 7 bases match TRBD2. V was clipped by 6 bases and J by 9 bases; unmatched bases: 14. There are 14 residues in the CDR3. CDR1 and CDR2 (germline): SQVTM, ANQGSEA.

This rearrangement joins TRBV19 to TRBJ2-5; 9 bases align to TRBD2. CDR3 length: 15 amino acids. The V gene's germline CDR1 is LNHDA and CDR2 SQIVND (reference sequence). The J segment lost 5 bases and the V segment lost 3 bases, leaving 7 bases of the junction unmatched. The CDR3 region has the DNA TGTGCCAGTAGTATGGGACTAGCCTCGGGGGAGACCCAGTACTTC. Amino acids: CASSMGLASGETQYF.

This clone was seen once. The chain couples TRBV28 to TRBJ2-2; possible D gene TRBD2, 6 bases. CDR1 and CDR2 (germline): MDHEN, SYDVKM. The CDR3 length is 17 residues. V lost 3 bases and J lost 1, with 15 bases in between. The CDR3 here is CASSFLARLENTGELFF. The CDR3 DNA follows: TGTGCCAGCAGTTTTCTAGCGCGACTGGAGAACACCGGGGAGCTGTTTTTT.

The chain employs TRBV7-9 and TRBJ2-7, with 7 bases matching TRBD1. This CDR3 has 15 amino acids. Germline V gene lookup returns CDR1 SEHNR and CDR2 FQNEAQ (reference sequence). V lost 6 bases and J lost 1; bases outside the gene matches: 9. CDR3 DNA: TGTGCCAGCAGTTACCGGGACAGTATGTCCTACGAGCAGTACTTC. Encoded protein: CASSYRDSMSYEQYF.

The CDR3 DNA reads TGTGCCAGCAGCGCGGACTACGAGCAGTACTTC. It specifies CASSADYEQYF. This chain joins TRBV9 and TRBJ2-7; D unclear. Germline CDR1 and CDR2: SGDLS and YYNGEE. This CDR3 spans 11 amino acids. Trimming cost V 3 bases and J 3 bases, with 4 bases left between them.

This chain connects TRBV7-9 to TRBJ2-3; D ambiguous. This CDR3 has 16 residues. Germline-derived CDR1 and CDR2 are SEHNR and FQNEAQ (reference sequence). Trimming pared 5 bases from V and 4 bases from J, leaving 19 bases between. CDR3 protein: CASSMLPGFSPDTQYF. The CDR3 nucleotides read TGTGCCAGCAGCATGCTCCCGGGCTTCTCCCCAGATACGCAGTATTTT.

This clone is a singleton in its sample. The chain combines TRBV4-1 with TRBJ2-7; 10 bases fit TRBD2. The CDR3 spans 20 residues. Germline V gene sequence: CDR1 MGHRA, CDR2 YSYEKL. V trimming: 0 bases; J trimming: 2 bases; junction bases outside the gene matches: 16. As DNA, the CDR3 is TGCGCCAGCAGCCAAGAGCGACTAGCGGGTCCCCCCCGTACGACCTACGAGCAGTACTTC. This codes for CASSQERLAGPPRTTYEQYF.

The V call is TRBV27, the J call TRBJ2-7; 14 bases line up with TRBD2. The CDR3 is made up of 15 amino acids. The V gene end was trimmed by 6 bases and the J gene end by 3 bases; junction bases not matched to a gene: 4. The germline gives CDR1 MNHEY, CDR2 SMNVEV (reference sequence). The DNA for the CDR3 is TGTGCCAGCAGGTCTGGGACTAGCGGGAGCTACGAGCAGTACTTC. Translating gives CASRSGTSGSYEQYF.

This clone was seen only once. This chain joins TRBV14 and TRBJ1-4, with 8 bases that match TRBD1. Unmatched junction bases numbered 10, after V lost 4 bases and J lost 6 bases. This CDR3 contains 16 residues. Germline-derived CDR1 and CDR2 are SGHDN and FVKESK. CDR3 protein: CASSPRLDRDYEKLFF. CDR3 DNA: TGTGCCAGCAGCCCTAGGTTGGACAGGGATTATGAAAAACTGTTTTTT.

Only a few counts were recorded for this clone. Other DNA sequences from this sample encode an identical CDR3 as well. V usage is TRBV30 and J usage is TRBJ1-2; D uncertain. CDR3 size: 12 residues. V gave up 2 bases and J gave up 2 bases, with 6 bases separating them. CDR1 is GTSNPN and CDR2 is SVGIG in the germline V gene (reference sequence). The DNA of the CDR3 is TGTGCCTGGAGTCCGGAGAACTATGGCTACACCTTC. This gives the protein CAWSPENYGYTF.